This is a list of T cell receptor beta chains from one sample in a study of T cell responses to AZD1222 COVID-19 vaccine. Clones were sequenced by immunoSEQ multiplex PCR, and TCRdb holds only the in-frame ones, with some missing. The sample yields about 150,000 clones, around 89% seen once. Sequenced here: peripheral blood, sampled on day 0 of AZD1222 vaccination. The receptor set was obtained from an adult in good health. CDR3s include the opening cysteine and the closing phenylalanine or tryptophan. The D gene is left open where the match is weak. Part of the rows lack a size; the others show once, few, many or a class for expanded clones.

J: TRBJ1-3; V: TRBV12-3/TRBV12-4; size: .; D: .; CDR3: CASSFRGNTIYF; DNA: TGTGCCAGCAGTTTTCGGGGAAACACCATATATTTT
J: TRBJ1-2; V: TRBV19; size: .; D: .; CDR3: CASSPGRTNYGYTF; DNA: TGTGCCAGTAGCCCTGGACGCACTAACTATGGCTACACCTTC
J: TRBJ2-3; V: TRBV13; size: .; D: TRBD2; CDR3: CASRVWGRADRDTQYF; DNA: TGTGCCAGCAGAGTTTGGGGGAGGGCCGATCGGGATACGCAGTATTTT
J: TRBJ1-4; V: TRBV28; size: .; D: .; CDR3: CASSPRGSNEKLFF; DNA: TGTGCCAGCAGTCCCCGGGGCAGTAATGAAAAACTGTTTTTT
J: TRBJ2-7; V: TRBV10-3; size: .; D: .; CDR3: CAISTLTGYEQYF; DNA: TGTGCCATCAGTACATTAACAGGTTACGAGCAGTACTTC
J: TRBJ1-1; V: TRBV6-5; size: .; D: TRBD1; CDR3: CASSRGDRGQTEAFF; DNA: TGTGCCAGCAGCCGCGGGGACAGGGGGCAAACTGAAGCTTTCTTT
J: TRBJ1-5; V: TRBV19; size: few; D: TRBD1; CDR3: CASKPGGGLGNQPQHF; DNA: TGTGCCAGTAAGCCAGGGGGCGGGTTAGGTAATCAGCCCCAGCATTTT
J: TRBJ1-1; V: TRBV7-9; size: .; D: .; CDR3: CASSPRWQLNTEAFF; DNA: TGTGCCAGCAGCCCGAGGTGGCAGTTGAACACTGAAGCTTTCTTT
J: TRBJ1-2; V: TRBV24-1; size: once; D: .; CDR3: CATSREGSYGYTF; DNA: TGTGCCACCAGTCGAGAGGGCTCCTATGGCTACACCTTC
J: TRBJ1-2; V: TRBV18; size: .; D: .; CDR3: CASSPIQGADGYTF; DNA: TGTGCCAGCTCACCGATACAGGGTGCGGATGGCTACACCTTC
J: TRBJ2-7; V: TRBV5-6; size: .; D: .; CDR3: CASSRSGEQYF; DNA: TGTGCCAGCAGCCGGTCTGGCGAGCAGTACTTC
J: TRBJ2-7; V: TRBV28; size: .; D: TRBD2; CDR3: CASSFPAGLDEQYF; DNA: TGTGCCAGCAGTTTTCCAGCGGGACTCGACGAGCAGTACTTC
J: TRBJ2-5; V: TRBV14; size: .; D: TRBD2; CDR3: CASSQGLAGGTQTQYF; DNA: TGTGCCAGCAGCCAAGGACTAGCGGGAGGAACGCAGACCCAGTACTTC